This TCR beta chain was identified during a study of cytomegalovirus exposure and HLA in healthy donors. Overall study results and limits: TCR beta V segments were, for the most part, productive about 87% or about 30% of the time in an earlier analysis. Presence/absence analyses took donor sequencing depth as roughly uniform. Analysis was carried out at a later point, and it linked a missense DCLRE1C variant to TCR beta V- and J-gene trimming.

This clone showed up just a few times. Antigen: not known. It was with 60 Vbeta and 13 Jbeta primers that the PCR ran. The data were produced by immunoSEQ multiplex PCR, yet TCRdb's version contains in-frame clones alone and is incomplete. The repertoire holds 100,000 to 150,000 clones, with about 80% as singletons. The source material was PBMCs. This receptor was obtained from a female donor in good health and CMV-seropositive.

CDR3 nucleotide sequence: TGTGCCAGCAGCTCCCCCTCCGGGACAGGGAAAGGAAGGATGAACACTGAAGCTTTCTTT. Protein sequence: CASSSPSGTGKGRMNTEAFF. The rearrangement links TRBV21-1 to TRBJ1-1; the DNA was not used to check the table's D call, TRBD1. TRBV21-1 is a documented pseudogene. This CDR3 has 20 amino acids.